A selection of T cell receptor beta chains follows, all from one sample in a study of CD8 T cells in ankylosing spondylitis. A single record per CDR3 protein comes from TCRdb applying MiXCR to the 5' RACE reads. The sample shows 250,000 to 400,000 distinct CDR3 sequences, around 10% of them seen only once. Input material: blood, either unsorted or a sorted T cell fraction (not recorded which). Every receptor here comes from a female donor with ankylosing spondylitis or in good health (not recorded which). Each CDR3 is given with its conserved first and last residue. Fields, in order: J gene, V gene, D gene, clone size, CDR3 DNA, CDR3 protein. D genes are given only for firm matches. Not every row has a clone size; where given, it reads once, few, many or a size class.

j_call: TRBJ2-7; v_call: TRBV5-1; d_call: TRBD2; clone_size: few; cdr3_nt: TGCGCCAGCAGCTTGCGACTAGCGGGATACGAGCAGTACTTC; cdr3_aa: CASSLRLAGYEQYF
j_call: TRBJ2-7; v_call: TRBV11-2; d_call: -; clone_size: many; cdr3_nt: TGTGCCAGCAGCTTAGAGGGACTGTCCCACGAGCAGTACTTC; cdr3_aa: CASSLEGLSHEQYF
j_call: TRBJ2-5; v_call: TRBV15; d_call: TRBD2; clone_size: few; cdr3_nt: TGTGCCACCAGCAGGGGGGCTACTAGCGGGAATAAAGAGACCCAGTACTTC; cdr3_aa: CATSRGATSGNKETQYF
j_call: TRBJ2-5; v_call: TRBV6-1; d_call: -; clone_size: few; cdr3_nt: TGTGCCAGCAGGGGAGGGGGAAGAGAGACCCAGTACTTC; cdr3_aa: CASRGGGRETQYF
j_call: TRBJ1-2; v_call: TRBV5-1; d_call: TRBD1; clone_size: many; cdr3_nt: TGCGCCAGCAGCCAGGGACAGGAATATGGCTACACCTTC; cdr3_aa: CASSQGQEYGYTF
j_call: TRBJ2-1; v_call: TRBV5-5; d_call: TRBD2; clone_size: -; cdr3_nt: TGTGCCAGCAGTTTACTAGCGGGGATCAACAATGAGCAGTTCTTC; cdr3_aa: CASSLLAGINNEQFF
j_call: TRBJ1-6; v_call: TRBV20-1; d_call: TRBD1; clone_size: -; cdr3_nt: TGCAGTGCTTTGACAGGGTCTTTCGGTTCACCCCTCCACTTT; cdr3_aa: CSALTGSFGSPLHF
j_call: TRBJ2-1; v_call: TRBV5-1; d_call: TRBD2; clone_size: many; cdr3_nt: TGCGCCAGCAGCCGCGACCCTAGCGGATCCTACAATGAGCAGTTCTTC; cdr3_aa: CASSRDPSGSYNEQFF
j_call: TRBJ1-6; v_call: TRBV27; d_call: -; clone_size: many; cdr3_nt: TGTGCCAGCAGTTACAACAGGGTCAGGAATTCACCCCTCCACTTT; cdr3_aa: CASSYNRVRNSPLHF
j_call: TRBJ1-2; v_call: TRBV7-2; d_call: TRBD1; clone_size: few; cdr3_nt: TGTGCCAGCAGCTACCAAGCCGGGACAGGGGGGAATTATGGCTACACCTTC; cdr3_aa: CASSYQAGTGGNYGYTF
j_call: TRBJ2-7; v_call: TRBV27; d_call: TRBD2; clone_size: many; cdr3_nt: TGTGCCAGCAGTTTATTGGGGGGGAGCTCCTACGAGCAGTACTTC; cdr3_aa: CASSLLGGSSYEQYF
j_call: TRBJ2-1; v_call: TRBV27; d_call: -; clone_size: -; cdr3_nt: TGTGCCAGCAGTGGGCCTGACACGTACAATGAGCAGTTCTTC; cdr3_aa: CASSGPDTYNEQFF
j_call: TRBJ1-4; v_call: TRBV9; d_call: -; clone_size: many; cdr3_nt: TGTGCCAGCAGCCCATACCTACATGGAAAGGATGAAAAACTGTTTTTT; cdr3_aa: CASSPYLHGKDEKLFF
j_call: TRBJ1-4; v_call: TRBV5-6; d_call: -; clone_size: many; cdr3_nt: TGTGCCAGCAGCCTCTGGGGGACTAATGAAAAACTGTTTTTT; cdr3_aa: CASSLWGTNEKLFF
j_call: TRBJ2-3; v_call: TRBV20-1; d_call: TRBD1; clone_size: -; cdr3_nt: TGCAGGGGGACAGAGACCACAGATACGCAGTATTTT; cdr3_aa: CRGTETTDTQYF
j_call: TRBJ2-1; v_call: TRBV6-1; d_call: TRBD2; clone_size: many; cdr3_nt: TGTGCCAGCAAGTCGCTAGCGGGGAATGAGCAGTTCTTC; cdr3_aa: CASKSLAGNEQFF
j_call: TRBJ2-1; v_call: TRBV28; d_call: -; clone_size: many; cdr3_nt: TGTGCCAGCAGTGGGCTAGAGTCGTTCTTC; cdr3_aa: CASSGLESFF
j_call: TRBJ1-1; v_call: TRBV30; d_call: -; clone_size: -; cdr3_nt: TGTGCCTGGAGTGTGTTCCGGAACACTGAAGCTTTCTTT; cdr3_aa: CAWSVFRNTEAFF
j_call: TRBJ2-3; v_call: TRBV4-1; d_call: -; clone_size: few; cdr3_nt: TGCGCCAGCAGCCAGAGGGCCGCCCGCACAGATACGCAGTATTTT; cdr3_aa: CASSQRAARTDTQYF
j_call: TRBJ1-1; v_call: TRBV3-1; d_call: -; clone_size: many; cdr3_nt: TGTGCCAGCAGCCAAGTTCCACGGGGAACTGAAGCTTTCTTT; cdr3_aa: CASSQVPRGTEAFF
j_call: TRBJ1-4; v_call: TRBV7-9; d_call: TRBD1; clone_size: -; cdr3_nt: TGTGCCAGCAGGCCTACCGGGACAGGCGAGGCACTGTTTTTT; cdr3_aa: CASRPTGTGEALFF
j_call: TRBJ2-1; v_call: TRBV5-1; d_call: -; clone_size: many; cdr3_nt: TGCGCCAGCAGCTTGGGGGCCACGAGCTCCTACAATGAGCAGTTCTTC; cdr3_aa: CASSLGATSSYNEQFF
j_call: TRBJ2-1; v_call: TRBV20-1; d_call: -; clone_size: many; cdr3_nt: TGCAGTGCTTCGACTGCGAGGGAGCAGTTCTTC; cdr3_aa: CSASTAREQFF
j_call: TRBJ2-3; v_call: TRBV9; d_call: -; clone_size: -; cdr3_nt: TGTGCCAGCAGCGTAGTATCCACAGTAGATACGCAGTATTTT; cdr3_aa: CASSVVSTVDTQYF
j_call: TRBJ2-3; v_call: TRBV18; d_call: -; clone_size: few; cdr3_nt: TGTGCCAGCTCACCAGGGTGGCAGGGAAGAGATACGCAGTATTTT; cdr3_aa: CASSPGWQGRDTQYF
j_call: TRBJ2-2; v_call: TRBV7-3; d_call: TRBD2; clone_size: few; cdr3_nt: TGTGCCAGCAGCTTACGGCGGGGGGAGACCGGGGAGCTGTTTTTT; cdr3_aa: CASSLRRGETGELFF
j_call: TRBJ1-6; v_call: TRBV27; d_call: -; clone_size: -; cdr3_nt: TGTGCCAGCAGCCTCCGGATCGCTATCGATTCACCCCTCCACTTT; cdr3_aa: CASSLRIAIDSPLHF
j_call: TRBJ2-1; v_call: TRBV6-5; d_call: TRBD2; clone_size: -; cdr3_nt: TGTGCCAGCAGTTTATTGACTAGCACTTCTATCATGACCCGGAATGAGCAGTTCTTC; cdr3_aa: CASSLLTSTSIMTRNEQFF
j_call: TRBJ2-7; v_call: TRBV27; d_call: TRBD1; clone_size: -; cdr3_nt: TGTGCCAGCAGTCCCGGGACAGGGGGACGCGAGCAGTACTTC; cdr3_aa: CASSPGTGGREQYF
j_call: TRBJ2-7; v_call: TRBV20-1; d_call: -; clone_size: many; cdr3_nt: TGCAGTGCTAGTCCTAGGGTCTACGAGCAGTACTTC; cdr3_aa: CSASPRVYEQYF
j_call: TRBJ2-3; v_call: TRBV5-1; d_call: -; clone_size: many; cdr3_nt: TGCGCCAGCAGCTCGGGTAGCACAGATACGCAGTATTTT; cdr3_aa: CASSSGSTDTQYF
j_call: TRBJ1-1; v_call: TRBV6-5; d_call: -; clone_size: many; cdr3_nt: TGTGCCAGCAGTTACTCGGCGGGGCAGACTGAAGCTTTCTTT; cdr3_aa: CASSYSAGQTEAFF
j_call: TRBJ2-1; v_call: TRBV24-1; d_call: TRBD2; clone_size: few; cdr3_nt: TGTGCCACCAGTGATTTGTTTTCTAGCGGGAATTTGAATGAGCAGTTCTTC; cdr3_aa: CATSDLFSSGNLNEQFF
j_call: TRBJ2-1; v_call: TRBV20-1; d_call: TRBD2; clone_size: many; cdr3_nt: TGCAGTGCTAGACTCCTAGCGGGAGGGGAAGGGCAGTTCTTC; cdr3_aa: CSARLLAGGEGQFF
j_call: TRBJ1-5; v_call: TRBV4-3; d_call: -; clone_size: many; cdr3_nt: TGCGCCAGCAGCCAAGGGCGAGGCGGTCAGCCCCAGCATTTT; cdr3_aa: CASSQGRGGQPQHF
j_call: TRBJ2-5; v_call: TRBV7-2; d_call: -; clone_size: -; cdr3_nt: TGTGCCAGCAGCTTAGCGCCCCGCCCTGAGACCCAGTACTTC; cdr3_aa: CASSLAPRPETQYF
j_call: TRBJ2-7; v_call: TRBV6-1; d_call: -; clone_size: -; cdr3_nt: TGTGCCAGCAGAAAATGGGGCTCCTACGAGCAGTACTTC; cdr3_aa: CASRKWGSYEQYF
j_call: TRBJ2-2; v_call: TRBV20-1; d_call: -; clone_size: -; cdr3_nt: TGCAGTGCTCACGACAAACCGAACACCGGGGAGCTGTTTTTT; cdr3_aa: CSAHDKPNTGELFF
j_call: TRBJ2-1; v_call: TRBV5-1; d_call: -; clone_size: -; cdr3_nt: TGCGCCAGCAGCCAGACTAGTGTTCGCAATGAGCAGTTCTTC; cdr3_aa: CASSQTSVRNEQFF
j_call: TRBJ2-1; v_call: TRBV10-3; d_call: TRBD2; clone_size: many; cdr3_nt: TGTGCCATCAAGGCACTAGCGGACAATGAGCAGTTCTTC; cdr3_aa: CAIKALADNEQFF
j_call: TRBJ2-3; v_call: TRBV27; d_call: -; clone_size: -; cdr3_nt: TGTGCCAGCAGTTTTGTGGGGGGCCTCACAGATACGCAGTATTTT; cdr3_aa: CASSFVGGLTDTQYF
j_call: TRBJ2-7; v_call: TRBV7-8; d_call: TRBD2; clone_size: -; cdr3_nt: TGTGCCAGCAGCCTCGGGACTAGCGGGGGGTACTACGAGCAGTACTTC; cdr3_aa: CASSLGTSGGYYEQYF
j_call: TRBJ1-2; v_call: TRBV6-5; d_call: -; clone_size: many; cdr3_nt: TGTGCCAGCAGTTACTCGGGGGGCTATGGCTACACCTTC; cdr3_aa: CASSYSGGYGYTF
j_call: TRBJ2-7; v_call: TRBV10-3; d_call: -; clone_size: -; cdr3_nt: TGTGCCATCAGTGGTACTAGCCGCTCCTACGAGCAGTACTTC; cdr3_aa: CAISGTSRSYEQYF
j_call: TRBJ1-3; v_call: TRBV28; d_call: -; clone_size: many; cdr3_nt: TGTGCCAGCAGTTTATATCCGAACTCTGGAAACACCATATATTTT; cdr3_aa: CASSLYPNSGNTIYF
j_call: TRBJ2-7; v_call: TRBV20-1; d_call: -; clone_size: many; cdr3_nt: TGCAGTGCCCGACGGGGGGCACTAACCTACGAGCAGTACTTC; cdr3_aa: CSARRGALTYEQYF
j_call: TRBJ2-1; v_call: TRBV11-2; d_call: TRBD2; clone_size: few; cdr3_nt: TGTGCCAGCACCGTTGGCGGGGGGGGCAATGAGCAGTTCTTC; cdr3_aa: CASTVGGGGNEQFF
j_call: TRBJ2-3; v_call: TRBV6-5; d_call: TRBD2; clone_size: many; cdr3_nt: TGTGCCAGCAGTTCCTCCCGCGGGACTAGCGGGGGAGGGCGTGCTAGCACAGATACGCAGTATTTT; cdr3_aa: CASSSSRGTSGGGRASTDTQYF
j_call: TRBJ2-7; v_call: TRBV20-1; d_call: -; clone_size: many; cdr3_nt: TGCAGTGCTAACCCCATGACAGCCTCCTACGAGCAGTACTTC; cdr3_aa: CSANPMTASYEQYF
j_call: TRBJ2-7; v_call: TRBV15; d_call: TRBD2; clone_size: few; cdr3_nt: TGTGCCACCAGCCTACTAGCGTCCTACGAGCAGTACTTC; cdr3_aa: CATSLLASYEQYF
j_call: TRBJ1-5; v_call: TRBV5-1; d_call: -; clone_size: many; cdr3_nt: TGCGCCAGCAGCTTTGAGAGTAATCAGCCCCAGCATTTT; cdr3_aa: CASSFESNQPQHF
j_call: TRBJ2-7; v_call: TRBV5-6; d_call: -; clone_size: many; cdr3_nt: TGTGCCAGCAGCCGTTCAACCAGACTTCTGAACTACGAGCAGTACTTC; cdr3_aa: CASSRSTRLLNYEQYF
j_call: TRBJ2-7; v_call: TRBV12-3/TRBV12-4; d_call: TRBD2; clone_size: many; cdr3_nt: TGTGCCAGCAGGGCCTCCGCTAGCGGGAAGAACGAGCAGTACTTC; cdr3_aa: CASRASASGKNEQYF
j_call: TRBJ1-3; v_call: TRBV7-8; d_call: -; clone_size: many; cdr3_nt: TGTGCCAGCAGTCACGACAGGATTGCCTTTTTGAACTCTGGAAACACCATATATTTT; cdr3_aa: CASSHDRIAFLNSGNTIYF
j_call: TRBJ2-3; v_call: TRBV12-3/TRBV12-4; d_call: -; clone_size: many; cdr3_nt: TGTGCCAGCAGTCCAACCCCAGATACGCAGTATTTT; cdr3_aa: CASSPTPDTQYF
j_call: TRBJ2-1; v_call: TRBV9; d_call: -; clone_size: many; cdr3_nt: TGTGCCAGCAGCGTAGGGACCTTCACTGAGCAGTTCTTC; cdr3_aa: CASSVGTFTEQFF
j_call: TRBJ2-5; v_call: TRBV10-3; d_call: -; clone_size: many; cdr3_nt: TGTGCCACCGCCGATGGGCAGACCCAGTACTTC; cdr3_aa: CATADGQTQYF
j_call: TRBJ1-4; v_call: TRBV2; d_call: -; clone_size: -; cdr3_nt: TGTGCCAGCAGTGAAAGTGGGGCAGGATATGAAAAACTGTTTTTT; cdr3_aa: CASSESGAGYEKLFF
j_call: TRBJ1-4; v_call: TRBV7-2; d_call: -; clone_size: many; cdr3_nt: TGTGCCAGCAGCTTAGTGGGGTCCACTAATGAAAAACTGTTTTTT; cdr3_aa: CASSLVGSTNEKLFF